This is a list of T cell receptor beta chains from one sample in a study of CD8+ T cells in alopecia areata. Sequencing was performed with immunoSEQ multiplex PCR; in TCRdb, only in-frame clones are kept and a portion is missing. The table includes approximately 280,000 clones, over 45% detected once. The sample was CD4+ T cells sorted from blood, taken at week 24, from a patient treated with tofacitinib. The receptors were sampled from a human donor with alopecia areata. CDR3s include the opening cysteine and the closing phenylalanine or tryptophan. A D gene is named only where the DNA matches it firmly. The listing skips clone size in some rows; elsewhere it reads once, few, many or a size class.

v_gene: TRBV7-8; abundance: -; d_gene: -; j_gene: TRBJ2-3; CDR3nt: TGTGCCAGCAGCGGTACCCGGGGGTACACAGATACGCAGTATTTT; CDR3aa: CASSGTRGYTDTQYF
v_gene: TRBV6-1; abundance: -; d_gene: TRBD1; j_gene: TRBJ2-7; CDR3nt: TGTGCCAGCAGTCGACAGGGGGGGTTCCACGAGCAGTACTTC; CDR3aa: CASSRQGGFHEQYF
v_gene: TRBV18; abundance: -; d_gene: TRBD2; j_gene: TRBJ2-7; CDR3nt: TGTGCCAGCTCACCGGGGCTAGCGGGTTCCTACGAGCAGTACTTC; CDR3aa: CASSPGLAGSYEQYF
v_gene: TRBV13; abundance: -; d_gene: -; j_gene: TRBJ2-7; CDR3nt: TGTGCCAGCAGCCTCCGGGACGGAACTCGGGGTGACGAGCAGTACTTC; CDR3aa: CASSLRDGTRGDEQYF
v_gene: TRBV30; abundance: -; d_gene: TRBD2; j_gene: TRBJ2-1; CDR3nt: TGTGCCTGGAGCGCTTGGGGGAGGGCCAATGAGCAGTTCTTC; CDR3aa: CAWSAWGRANEQFF
v_gene: TRBV4-2; abundance: -; d_gene: TRBD2; j_gene: TRBJ2-3; CDR3nt: TGTGCCAGCAGCCACACTAGCGGGGGAGGTACAGATACGCAGTATTTT; CDR3aa: CASSHTSGGGTDTQYF
v_gene: TRBV5-1; abundance: -; d_gene: -; j_gene: TRBJ1-2; CDR3nt: TGCGCCAGCAGGCAGGACAACTATGGCTACACCTTC; CDR3aa: CASRQDNYGYTF
v_gene: TRBV10-3; abundance: few; d_gene: TRBD1; j_gene: TRBJ2-6; CDR3nt: TGTGCCATCACGACAGGGGTCGGTGGGGCCAACGTCCTGACTTTC; CDR3aa: CAITTGVGGANVLTF
v_gene: TRBV9; abundance: once; d_gene: TRBD2; j_gene: TRBJ2-3; CDR3nt: TGTGCCAGCAGCGTAACACCGGGACTAGCGGTTGCAGATACGCAGTATTTT; CDR3aa: CASSVTPGLAVADTQYF
v_gene: TRBV5-4; abundance: few; d_gene: TRBD1; j_gene: TRBJ2-2; CDR3nt: TGTGCCAGCAGCGGAGGACAGGGGGCAACCGGGGAGCTGTTTTTT; CDR3aa: CASSGGQGATGELFF
v_gene: TRBV6-5; abundance: -; d_gene: -; j_gene: TRBJ2-5; CDR3nt: TGTGCCAGCTGGCGTTCTAAAGATGGGGACCAGTACTTC; CDR3aa: CASWRSKDGDQYF
v_gene: TRBV18; abundance: -; d_gene: -; j_gene: TRBJ2-5; CDR3nt: TGTGCCAGCTCACCAGAAACAGGGAGCGAGACCCAGTACTTC; CDR3aa: CASSPETGSETQYF
v_gene: TRBV9; abundance: -; d_gene: -; j_gene: TRBJ1-5; CDR3nt: TGTGCCAGCAGCCGCACCATCAATCAGCCCCAGCATTTT; CDR3aa: CASSRTINQPQHF
v_gene: TRBV30; abundance: -; d_gene: -; j_gene: TRBJ2-4; CDR3nt: TGTGCCCTTGTCTCCTGGGACATTCAGTACTTC; CDR3aa: CALVSWDIQYF
v_gene: TRBV6-5; abundance: -; d_gene: -; j_gene: TRBJ1-1; CDR3nt: TGTGCCAGCGGCAGGAACACTGAAGCTTTCTTT; CDR3aa: CASGRNTEAFF
v_gene: TRBV30; abundance: few; d_gene: -; j_gene: TRBJ1-6; CDR3nt: TGTGCCTGGACAGGGTTCGGAAATTCACCCCTCCACTTT; CDR3aa: CAWTGFGNSPLHF
v_gene: TRBV29-1; abundance: -; d_gene: -; j_gene: TRBJ1-3; CDR3nt: TGCAGCGTTTCACCAGGAAACACCATATATTTT; CDR3aa: CSVSPGNTIYF
v_gene: TRBV7-2; abundance: few; d_gene: -; j_gene: TRBJ1-2; CDR3nt: TGTGCCAGCAGCGTAGCCGGCTATGGCTACACCTTC; CDR3aa: CASSVAGYGYTF
v_gene: TRBV30; abundance: -; d_gene: -; j_gene: TRBJ1-2; CDR3nt: TGTGCCTGGAGTGCGGGAGGCGGTCGTGGCTACACCTTC; CDR3aa: CAWSAGGGRGYTF
v_gene: TRBV29-1; abundance: -; d_gene: TRBD1; j_gene: TRBJ2-3; CDR3nt: TGCAGCGTTGCGGGACAGGGTGGCACAGATACGCAGTATTTT; CDR3aa: CSVAGQGGTDTQYF
v_gene: TRBV4-2; abundance: -; d_gene: -; j_gene: TRBJ1-6; CDR3nt: TGTGCCAGCAGCCAGGAGGTTCAGGGTTCACCCCTCCACTTT; CDR3aa: CASSQEVQGSPLHF
v_gene: TRBV30; abundance: -; d_gene: TRBD1; j_gene: TRBJ2-1; CDR3nt: TGTGCCTGGAGTGTAGTTCGGGACAGAATCGATGAGCAGTTCTTC; CDR3aa: CAWSVVRDRIDEQFF
v_gene: TRBV29-1; abundance: -; d_gene: -; j_gene: TRBJ1-1; CDR3nt: TGCAGCGTAGTGGGCCGGCGAAAAGCTTTCTTT; CDR3aa: CSVVGRRKAFF
v_gene: TRBV10-3; abundance: -; d_gene: TRBD2; j_gene: TRBJ2-5; CDR3nt: TGTGCCATCAGTGAGCTGAGCGGGGCTAACCAAGAGACCCAGTACTTC; CDR3aa: CAISELSGANQETQYF
v_gene: TRBV4-2; abundance: -; d_gene: -; j_gene: TRBJ2-7; CDR3nt: TGTGCCAGCAGCCAAGATCCGTCCTTTAGCTACGAGCAGTACTTC; CDR3aa: CASSQDPSFSYEQYF
v_gene: TRBV4-2; abundance: -; d_gene: -; j_gene: TRBJ2-1; CDR3nt: TGTGCCAGCAGCCAAGATTCGGAGACGTACTACAATGAGCAGTTCTTC; CDR3aa: CASSQDSETYYNEQFF
v_gene: TRBV9; abundance: -; d_gene: -; j_gene: TRBJ2-3; CDR3nt: TGTGCCAGCAGCGTAGCCCAGCGCAGCACAGATACGCAGTATTTT; CDR3aa: CASSVAQRSTDTQYF
v_gene: TRBV29-1; abundance: few; d_gene: TRBD1; j_gene: TRBJ2-7; CDR3nt: TGCAGCGTTGCGACAGGGGTCAACGAGCAGTACTTC; CDR3aa: CSVATGVNEQYF